A selection of T cell receptor beta chains follows, all from one sample in a study of blood T cell repertoires in COVID-19. Sequencing used immunoSEQ multiplex PCR; TCRdb keeps in-frame clones, though not all of them. The sample yields about 230,000 clones, about 83% seen once. Sequencing was carried out using peripheral blood. These TCRs come from a man aged 80 or over with acute or convalescent COVID-19. Each CDR3 is given with its conserved first and last residue. D genes are given only for firm matches. Rows may omit the clone size; those that give it use once, few, many or a size class.

v_call,clone_size,j_call,d_call,cdr3_nt,cdr3_aa
TRBV5-1,NA,TRBJ2-5,TRBD2,TGCGCCAGCAGCCTTGGGACTAGCGGAGAGACCCAGTACTTC,CASSLGTSGETQYF
TRBV7-2,few,TRBJ1-1,TRBD1,TGTGCCAGCAGCTACGACAGGGGCACCACTGAAGCTTTCTTT,CASSYDRGTTEAFF
TRBV15,NA,TRBJ1-4,NA,TGTGCCACCAGCAGGGGGGGTGGGCGGAATGAAAAACTGTTTTTT,CATSRGGGRNEKLFF
TRBV19,NA,TRBJ2-1,NA,TGTGCCAGTAGTAACCCCTCCGGACTTGGCAATGAGCAGTTCTTC,CASSNPSGLGNEQFF
TRBV29-1,once,TRBJ2-1,TRBD2,TGCAGCGTTGATCTGGCTAGCGGGAATGAGCAGTTCTTC,CSVDLASGNEQFF
TRBV6-1,NA,TRBJ1-1,NA,TGTGCCAGCAGTGAATTCAGCGCATCGGACACTGAAGCTTTCTTT,CASSEFSASDTEAFF
TRBV18,NA,TRBJ1-3,NA,TGTGCCAGCTCACCAGCGACCCAGGGTATAGGAAACACCATATATTTT,CASSPATQGIGNTIYF
TRBV25-1,NA,TRBJ1-4,NA,TGTGCCAGCAGTGGAGGTCAATGGAAACTGTTTTTT,CASSGGQWKLFF
TRBV10-3,NA,TRBJ2-7,TRBD1,TGTGCCACTCACGGGACAGGGGAAGGAGAGCAGTACTTC,CATHGTGEGEQYF
TRBV5-1,NA,TRBJ2-5,TRBD2,TGCGCCAGCAGGGCGGGACTAGCGGGAGAGACCCAGTACTTC,CASRAGLAGETQYF
TRBV4-2,NA,TRBJ2-7,NA,TGTGCCAGCAGCCCGACGGGGACCTACGAGCAGTACTTC,CASSPTGTYEQYF
TRBV29-1,NA,TRBJ2-7,TRBD1,TGCAGCGTAGAAGGGACAGACCAAAACTTCTACGAGCAGTACTTC,CSVEGTDQNFYEQYF
TRBV7-2,NA,TRBJ1-1,TRBD1,TGTGCCAGCAGCATACGACAGGGAGCTGAAGCTTTCTTT,CASSIRQGAEAFF
TRBV10-2,NA,TRBJ1-2,NA,TGCGCCAGCACCCCAGAAGGGGGCTATGGCTACACCTTC,CASTPEGGYGYTF
TRBV7-3,NA,TRBJ2-2,NA,TGTGCCAGCAGCACAGATCCGACTAGATCGAACACCGGGGAGCTGTTTTTT,CASSTDPTRSNTGELFF
TRBV7-2,NA,TRBJ1-6,NA,TGTGCCAGCAGCCCGGTGACAGATAATTCACCCCTCCACTTT,CASSPVTDNSPLHF
TRBV30,NA,TRBJ2-1,TRBD2,TGTGCCTGGGACCCCGGGACTAGCGGGGGGGTGGGTGAGCAGTTCTTC,CAWDPGTSGGVGEQFF
TRBV9,NA,TRBJ2-7,TRBD1,TGTGCCAGCAGCGTTGGGGGACAGGGGGTGGCGGAGCAGTACTTC,CASSVGGQGVAEQYF
TRBV5-4,NA,TRBJ2-1,TRBD2,TGTGCCAGCAGCCTAGGACTAGCGATGGGGGGCAATGAGCAGTTCTTC,CASSLGLAMGGNEQFF
TRBV5-1,NA,TRBJ1-3,NA,TGCGCCAGCAGCTTGGACACAGCTAACTCTGGAAACACCATATATTTT,CASSLDTANSGNTIYF
TRBV3-1/TRBV3-2,NA,TRBJ1-4,TRBD1,TGTGCCAGCAGCCCGGACAGGGGGCGAGCTAATGAAAAACTGTTTTTT,CASSPDRGRANEKLFF
TRBV10-2,NA,TRBJ2-2,NA,TGCGCCAGCAGTGCAATCCTGATGGGGGGATCCTGGGAGCTGTTTTTT,CASSAILMGGSWELFF
TRBV10-2,once,TRBJ2-1,TRBD2,TGCGCCAGCAGAACCGGGACTACCTCCTACAATGAGCAGTTCTTC,CASRTGTTSYNEQFF
TRBV6-1,NA,TRBJ1-6,TRBD1,TGTGCCAGCAGTGAACCGGGACAGGGGTATAATTCACCCCTCCACTTT,CASSEPGQGYNSPLHF
TRBV2,NA,TRBJ2-1,NA,TGTGCCATCCGTCTGGCGGGGTTTGATGAGCAGTTCTTC,CAIRLAGFDEQFF
TRBV3-1/TRBV3-2,NA,TRBJ2-3,TRBD1,TGTGCCAGCAGCCAGCGGACAGGAAGAAGACACACAGATACGCAGTATTTT,CASSQRTGRRHTDTQYF
TRBV4-1,NA,TRBJ2-7,NA,TGCGCCAGCAGCCAACTAGTCTCCCACGAGCAGTACTTC,CASSQLVSHEQYF
TRBV6-5,NA,TRBJ2-7,NA,TGTGCCAGCGGATCCCAGGGTGGTGCCGAGCAGTACTTC,CASGSQGGAEQYF
TRBV6-5,NA,TRBJ2-1,TRBD2,TGTGCCAGCAGTTTAAGCTCAGGGACTAGGCTGATCTTC,CASSLSSGTRLIF
TRBV4-1,NA,TRBJ1-3,TRBD1,TGCGCCAGCAGCCGGACAACCCACGGGACAGACTCTGGAAACACCATATATTTT,CASSRTTHGTDSGNTIYF
TRBV11-2,NA,TRBJ2-2,TRBD2,TGTGCCAGCATCTCTAGCGGGGCGAACACCGGGGAGCTGTTTTTT,CASISSGANTGELFF
TRBV6-6,NA,TRBJ2-3,NA,TGTGCCAGCAGTTACCCATTAACAGGGTCAGATACGCAGTATTTT,CASSYPLTGSDTQYF
TRBV6-6,NA,TRBJ1-3,TRBD1,TGTGCCAGCAGTTACGGGACAGGACTATTGGAAAACACCATATATTTT,CASSYGTGLLENTIYF
TRBV2,NA,TRBJ2-5,NA,TGTGCCTTGCGCAGGGGCAGCCAAGAGACCCAGTACTTC,CALRRGSQETQYF
TRBV5-1,NA,TRBJ2-6,TRBD1,TGCGCCAGCAGCCTACTTCCGGGACAGGACCCTTCTGGGGCCAACGTCCTGACTTTC,CASSLLPGQDPSGANVLTF
TRBV19,NA,TRBJ1-1,TRBD1,TGTGCCAGTAGTAAACAGGGGATGAACACTGAAGCTTTCTTT,CASSKQGMNTEAFF
TRBV9,NA,TRBJ2-7,TRBD1,TGTGCCAGCAGCGCCCGGGACAGATCCTACGAGCAGTACTTC,CASSARDRSYEQYF
TRBV2,NA,TRBJ1-5,NA,TGTGCCAGCAGTGACAGGGTTAGCAATCAGCCCCAGCATTTT,CASSDRVSNQPQHF
TRBV19,few,TRBJ1-6,NA,TGTGCCAGTAGTATGTCGGGGACCTATAATTCACCCCTCCACTTT,CASSMSGTYNSPLHF
TRBV6-5,NA,TRBJ2-7,TRBD1,TGTGCCAGCAGTTTAGACAGGGGGTCCTACGAGCAGTACTTC,CASSLDRGSYEQYF
TRBV24-1,NA,TRBJ1-2,NA,TGTGCCACCAGCAACAATGCGGGAGGCTATGGCTACACCTTC,CATSNNAGGYGYTF
TRBV7-3,NA,TRBJ2-1,NA,TGTGCCAGCAGCTTGACTAACTACAATGAGCAGTTCTTC,CASSLTNYNEQFF